Given below is one T cell receptor beta chain in context. The antigen is not known. The data were obtained in a study of cytomegalovirus exposure and HLA in healthy donors. Background on the study: About 85 million unique TCRs from HLA-typed donors were held in an early release of data. General study results and limits: Reported performance of the classifier showed diagnosis of cytomegalovirus status with high specificity and sensitivity. In a later analysis, a missense DCLRE1C variant was linked to TCR beta V- and J-gene trimming.

The PCR ran on 60 Vbeta and 13 Jbeta primers. Sequencing used immunoSEQ multiplex PCR; TCRdb keeps in-frame clones, though not all of them. The data show some 65,000 clones, 70% to 80% seen once. V lost 3 bases to trimming and J lost 0 bases, with 9 bases between them. The CDR3 runs to 15 residues. CDR1 and CDR2 (germline): SGHTA, FQGNSA. The V call is TRBV7-2, the J call TRBJ1-3; the D is unclear. This receptor was taken from a girl aged 5-17 years in good health and CMV-seropositive. The sequenced sample consisted of PBMCs. CDR3 sequence (DNA): TGTGCCAGCAGCTTCCAGGAAAGCTCTGGAAACACCATATATTTT. Amino acid sequence: CASSFQESSGNTIYF.